The 26 T cell receptor beta chains given below trace back to one sample, sequenced in a study of CD8+ T cells in alopecia areata. Sequencing used cDNA as its template, made by extracting RNA and reverse transcribing it. Produced via immunoSEQ multiplex PCR; TCRdb's table is partial and in-frame only. The table records approximately 190,000 clones, roughly 50% of them present only once. The treatment is: oral pan-JAK inhibitor, 5-10 mg twice daily. The source material was CD4+ T cells sorted from blood, sampled at week 24, from a patient treated with tofacitinib. All receptors derive from a human donor with alopecia areata.

This chain connects TRBV30 to TRBJ2-3; D might be TRBD2 (5 bases). The CDR3 length is 12 residues. CDR1 is GTSNPN and CDR2 is SVGIG in the germline V gene (reference sequence). With 0 bases removed from V and 7 bases from J, the gap between germline ends came to 8 bases. The CDR3 spells CAWSVEEHTQYF. The CDR3 nucleotides read TGTGCCTGGAGTGTGGAGGAACATACGCAGTATTTT.

V gene TRBV5-1 combines with J gene TRBJ1-2; 10 nucleotides line up with TRBD1. The trim removed 4 bases at V and 7 bases at J, leaving 7 bases unmatched. The germline V gene encodes CDR1 SGHRS and CDR2 YFSETQ. The CDR3 contains 14 residues. Here the CDR3 DNA reads TGCGCCAGCAGCGTGTGGACAGGGGGGACTGGCTACACCTTC. Residues: CASSVWTGGTGYTF.

The J gene is TRBJ2-5, the V gene TRBV7-9; tentatively, D is TRBD2 (5 bases). This CDR3 contains 13 residues. The germline gives CDR1 SEHNR, CDR2 FQNEAQ (reference sequence). Trimming cost V 1 base and J 6 bases, with 9 bases left between them. CDR3 DNA: TGTGCCAGCAGCTTAGAACCCGGGAAGACCCAGTACTTC. It yields the protein CASSLEPGKTQYF.

The chain links TRBV29-1 to TRBJ2-1; 14 bases are a match to TRBD2. Germline lookup yields CDR1 SQVTM and CDR2 ANQGSEA. Unmatched junction bases numbered 5, after V lost 7 bases and J lost 6 bases. The length of the CDR3 is 14 residues. The CDR3 sequence: CSARLAGGLNEQFF. The CDR3 nucleotides read TGCAGCGCCCGACTAGCGGGGGGGCTCAATGAGCAGTTCTTC.

CDR3 in amino acids: CASSERRRSSGANVLTF. CDR3 DNA: TGTGCCAGCAGTGAAAGGAGACGTAGCTCTGGGGCCAACGTCCTGACTTTC. The J gene is TRBJ2-6, the V gene TRBV2; no clear D gene. Germline-derived CDR1 and CDR2 are SNHLY and FYNNEI. The length of the CDR3 is 17 residues. V shed 2 bases and J shed 0 bases, with 11 bases lying between them.

This clone appeared a few times. This rearrangement joins TRBV7-2 to TRBJ2-7, with D tentatively TRBD1 or TRBD2 (5 bases each). Germline CDR1 and CDR2: SGHTA and FQGNSA. This CDR3 is 14 amino acids long. V dropped 5 bases and J dropped 7 bases, with 18 bases sitting between them. The CDR3 region is CASSLTMGELEQYF. The CDR3 nucleotides read TGTGCCAGCAGCCTGACTATGGGGGAGTTAGAGCAGTACTTC.

In this sample, this clone turned up a few times. Other DNA sequences in the sample encode the same CDR3. The genes are TRBV29-1 and TRBJ1-5; TRBD1 matches 9 bases. Looked up from germline, CDR1 is SQVTM and CDR2 is ANQGSEA. Germline trimming cut 4 bases from V and 7 bases from J; bases unmatched to any gene: 2. There are 12 residues in the CDR3. In DNA, the CDR3 is TGCAGCGTTGGACAGGGGGACCAGCCCCAGCATTTT. Encoded protein: CSVGQGDQPQHF.

The chain carries TRBV19 and TRBJ2-2; D not resolved. The CDR3 has 14 amino acids. Trimming took 6 bases from V and 2 from J, leaving 10 bases between them. CDR1 is LNHDA, CDR2 SQIVND, per germline (reference sequence). CDR3 region: CASRSDTNTGELFF. The CDR3 bases are TGTGCCAGTAGGAGCGACACAAACACCGGGGAGCTGTTTTTT.

The V gene is TRBV9, the J gene TRBJ2-3; D gene unclear. This CDR3 spans 14 amino acids. Germline CDR1 SGDLS, CDR2 YYNGEE. V was clipped by 3 bases and J by 7 bases, with 15 bases between them. CDR3 DNA sequence: TGTGCCAGCAGCGCGTCCCCCCAAGAAAATACGCAGTATTTT. Protein sequence: CASSASPQENTQYF.

The rearrangement links TRBV7-3 to TRBJ2-1; TRBD2 is a possible D gene (5 bases). With 5 bases removed from V and 10 bases from J, the gap between germline ends came to 12 bases. This CDR3 spans 12 amino acids. CDR1 SGHTA and CDR2 FQGTGA come from the germline V gene. For the CDR3, the DNA is TGTGCCAGCAGCCCGGGAAGTATCGAGCAGTTCTTC. Amino acids: CASSPGSIEQFF.

The gene calls are TRBV29-1 and TRBJ2-1; the D is unclear. This CDR3 comprises 11 residues. Germline V gives CDR1 SQVTM, CDR2 ANQGSEA. The V and J ends lost 3 bases and 8 bases respectively, with 8 bases between them. CDR3 DNA sequence: TGCAGCGTTGAGCGAGGACATGAGCAGTTCTTC. It yields the protein CSVERGHEQFF.

The chain employs TRBV9 and TRBJ2-2; no firm D call. V lost 3 bases and J lost 5, with 14 bases in between. This CDR3 has 15 residues. Per germline, CDR1 SGDLS and CDR2 YYNGEE. In DNA, the CDR3 is TGTGCCAGCAGCGGCCCCGGTTGGGCGACCGGGGAGCTGTTTTTT. Protein product: CASSGPGWATGELFF.

This clone was found a few times. The genes are TRBV7-9 and TRBJ2-1; 10 bases fit TRBD2. This CDR3 spans 14 amino acids. After removal of 11 bases from V and 7 bases from J, the junction contained 11 bases not matched to a gene. In germline, CDR1 is SEHNR, CDR2 FQNEAQ (reference sequence). The CDR3 DNA reads as TGTGCCGCCTTACTAGCGGGAAGACCGAATGAGCAGTTCTTC. Amino acids: CAALLAGRPNEQFF.

The chain links TRBV2 to TRBJ1-1; 7 positions agree with TRBD1. The CDR3 spans 15 residues. Germline V CDR1 and CDR2: SNHLY, FYNNEI. V lost 2 bases and J lost 4; bases outside the gene matches: 7. CDR3 sequence (DNA): TGTGCCAGCAGTGAAAGTGGGGGACAGCTCACTGAAGCTTTCTTT. Its translation is CASSESGGQLTEAFF.

The V call is TRBV28, the J call TRBJ2-7; no reliable D call. This CDR3 is 12 amino acids long. In germline, CDR1 is MDHEN, CDR2 SYDVKM. The V gene lost 6 bases and the J gene lost 6 bases, with 12 bases spanning the gap. In DNA, the CDR3 is TGTGCCAGCAGACTTAGACTTTCCGAGCAGTACTTC. Encoded protein: CASRLRLSEQYF.

This chain links TRBV6-5 with TRBJ2-5; D is unresolved. This CDR3 is 11 amino acids long. The V gene's germline CDR1 is MNHEY and CDR2 SVGAGI. Trimming cost V 4 bases and J 5 bases, with 5 bases left between them. DNA of the CDR3: TGTGCCAGCAGTTCTGAGGAGACCCAGTACTTC. This encodes CASSSEETQYF.

This clone turned up a few times. The rearrangement links TRBV27 to TRBJ2-3; D uncertain. The CDR3 covers 13 residues. Germline V gene lookup returns CDR1 MNHEY and CDR2 SMNVEV (reference sequence). V lost 1 base and J 1 base, leaving 3 bases between the germline ends. CDR3 sequence reads: CASSLWGTDTQYF. The CDR3 DNA reads TGTGCCAGCAGTTTATGGGGCACAGATACGCAGTATTTT.

On this clone itself: The junction differs from germline at one of its ends, possibly a read error. The sample contains more than one DNA sequence encoding this CDR3. V is TRBV2 and J is TRBJ2-5, with TRBD1 as a possible D gene (6 bases). Germline V gene data show CDR1 as SNHLY and CDR2 as FYNNEI. This CDR3 is built from 14 residues. For the CDR3, the DNA is TGTGCCAGCAGTGAAGGGACAGTTCAAGAGACCCAATACTTC. Protein product: CASSEGTVQETQYF.

The chain recombines TRBV27 with TRBJ2-3; 10 bases fit TRBD2. Unmatched junction bases numbered 9, after V lost 5 bases and J lost 1 base. CDR1 is MNHEY and CDR2 is SMNVEV in the germline V gene (reference sequence). CDR3 size: 17 residues. The DNA for the CDR3 is TGTGCCAGCAGTGAACCTAGCGGGAGACAGGGCACAGATACGCAGTATTTT. Translated: CASSEPSGRQGTDTQYF.

The J gene is TRBJ2-1, the V gene TRBV4-2, with 10 nucleotides matching TRBD2. After removal of 1 base from V and 0 bases from J, the junction contained 3 bases not matched to a gene. This CDR3 contains 17 residues. The germline V gene encodes CDR1 LGHNA and CDR2 YNFKEQ. The CDR3 region is CASSQASGGSSYNEQFF. CDR3 in DNA: TGTGCCAGCAGCCAAGCTAGCGGGGGTAGCTCCTACAATGAGCAGTTCTTC.

This chain joins TRBV2 and TRBJ2-1; 12 bases are shared with TRBD2. This CDR3 region has 12 residues. CDR1 is SNHLY, CDR2 FYNNEI, per germline. The CDR3 sequence: CAASGGANEQFF. DNA for the CDR3: TGTGCTGCTAGCGGGGGGGCTAATGAGCAGTTCTTC.

This chain connects TRBV30 to TRBJ2-3; D is unresolved. CDR1 GTSNPN and CDR2 SVGIG come from the germline V gene (reference sequence). Trimming shortened V by 0 bases and J by 5 bases, and 6 bases separated the two germline ends. This CDR3 has 12 residues. CDR3: CAWSVHKDTQYF. The CDR3 nucleotides are TGTGCCTGGAGTGTACATAAAGATACGCAGTATTTT.

DNA of the CDR3: TGCGCCAGCAGCCAAGATAGGGGGTTAGGAGGTGAAAAACTGTTTTTT. It translates to CASSQDRGLGGEKLFF. V and J are TRBV4-1 and TRBJ1-4; D may be TRBD1 (6 bases). Germline loops: CDR1 MGHRA, CDR2 YSYEKL. The ends were cut back, 0 bases at V and 7 bases at J, with 15 bases in the middle. The CDR3 contains 16 residues.

The sample holds one count of this clone. The V gene is TRBV15, the J gene TRBJ2-1; 11 nucleotides align to TRBD2. Germline assignment: CDR1 LNHNV and CDR2 YYDKDF (reference sequence). The trim removed 8 bases at V and 7 bases at J, leaving 4 bases unmatched. The length of the CDR3 is 13 residues. The CDR3 protein is CATYSGRANEQFF. The CDR3 region has the DNA TGTGCCACCTATAGCGGGAGGGCGAATGAGCAGTTCTTC. The variable domain in full, with the rest retrieved from reference TRBV15 and TRBJ2-1, is DAMVIQNPRYQVTQFGKPVTLSCSQTLNHNVMYWYQQKSSQAPKLLFHYYDKDFNNEADTPDNFQSRRPNTSFCFLDIRSPGLGDTAMYLCATYSGRANEQFFGPGTRLTVL.

V and J are TRBV11-2 and TRBJ1-4, with D tentatively TRBD1 (5 bases). In germline, CDR1 is SGHAT, CDR2 FQNNGV. The V and J ends lost 8 bases and 4 bases respectively, with 11 bases between them. CDR3 length: 13 amino acids. CDR3 residues: CASEDRINEKLFF. The CDR3 nucleotides are TGTGCCAGCGAAGACAGAATTAATGAAAAACTGTTTTTT.

A few counts support this clone. V gene TRBV4-2 combines with J gene TRBJ2-7; D gene uncertain. The V end lost 0 bases, the J end lost 5 bases, and 8 bases lay between the germline ends. CDR3 size: 13 residues. Germline V gives CDR1 LGHNA, CDR2 YNFKEQ. CDR3: CASSQDNFDEQYF. As DNA, the CDR3 is TGTGCCAGCAGCCAAGATAACTTTGACGAGCAGTACTTC.